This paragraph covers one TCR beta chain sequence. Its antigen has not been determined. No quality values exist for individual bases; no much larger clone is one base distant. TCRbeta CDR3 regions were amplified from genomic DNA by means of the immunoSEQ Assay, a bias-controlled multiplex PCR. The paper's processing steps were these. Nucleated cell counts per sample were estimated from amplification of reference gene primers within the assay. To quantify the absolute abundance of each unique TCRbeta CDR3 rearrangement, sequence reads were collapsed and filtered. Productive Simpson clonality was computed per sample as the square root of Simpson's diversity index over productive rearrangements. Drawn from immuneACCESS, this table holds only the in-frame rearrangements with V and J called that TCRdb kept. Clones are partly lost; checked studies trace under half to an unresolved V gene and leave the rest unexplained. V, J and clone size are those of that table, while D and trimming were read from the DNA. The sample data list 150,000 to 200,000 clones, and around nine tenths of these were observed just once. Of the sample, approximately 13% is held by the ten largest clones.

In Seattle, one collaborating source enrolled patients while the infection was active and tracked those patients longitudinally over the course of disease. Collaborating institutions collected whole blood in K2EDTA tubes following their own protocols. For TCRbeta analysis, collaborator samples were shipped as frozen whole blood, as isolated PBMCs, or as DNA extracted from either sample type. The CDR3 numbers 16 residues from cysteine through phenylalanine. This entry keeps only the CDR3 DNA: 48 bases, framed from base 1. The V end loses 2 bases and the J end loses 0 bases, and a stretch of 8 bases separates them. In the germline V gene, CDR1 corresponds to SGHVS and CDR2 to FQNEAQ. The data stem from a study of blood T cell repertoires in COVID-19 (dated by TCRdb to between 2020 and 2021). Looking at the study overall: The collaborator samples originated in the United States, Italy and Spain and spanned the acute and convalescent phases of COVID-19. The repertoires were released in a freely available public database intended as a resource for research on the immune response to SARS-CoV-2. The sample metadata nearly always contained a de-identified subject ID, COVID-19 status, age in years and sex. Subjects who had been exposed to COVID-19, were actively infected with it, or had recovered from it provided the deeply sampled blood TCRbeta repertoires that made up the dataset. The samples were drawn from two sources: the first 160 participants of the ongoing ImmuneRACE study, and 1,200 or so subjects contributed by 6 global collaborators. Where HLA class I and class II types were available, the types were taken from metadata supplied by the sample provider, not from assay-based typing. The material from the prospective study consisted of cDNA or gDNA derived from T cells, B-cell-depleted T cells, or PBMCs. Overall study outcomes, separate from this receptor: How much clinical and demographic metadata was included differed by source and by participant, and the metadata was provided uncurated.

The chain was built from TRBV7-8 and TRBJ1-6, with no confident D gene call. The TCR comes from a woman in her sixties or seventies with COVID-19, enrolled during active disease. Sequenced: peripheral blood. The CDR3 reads CASSLYPSSYNSPLHF. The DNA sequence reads TGTGCCAGCAGCTTATATCCCAGCTCCTATAATTCACCCCTCCACTTT.